One T cell receptor (beta chain) is described in this entry. What it recognizes is unknown. The sequenced template was cDNA made from the entire isolated RNA. Method: immunoSEQ multiplex PCR; TCRdb's copy keeps in-frame clones and lacks some. In the table there are around 310,000 clones, about 13% of which are singletons. The CDR3 is 15 residues long. The ends lost 5 bases at V and 7 bases at J; junction bases unmatched: 10. The V gene's germline CDR1 is GTSNPN and CDR2 SVGIG (reference sequence). The entry originates in a study of beta chain features in type 1 diabetes. Study findings and constraints: Among patients with Type 1 diabetes, TCRB CDR3s were moderately but significantly shorter in every one of the four CD4+ subsets. The naive, central memory and Treg TCRB repertoires of patients appeared to be more similar to one another than those of healthy donors. Whatever favoring of shorter templates PCR might show would apply equally to patients and controls.

Sequenced: naive CD4+ T cells from blood. V is TRBV30 and J is TRBJ2-2, with 10 bases fitting TRBD1. The TCR originated in a woman between 18 and 29 years old with type 1 diabetes. CDR3 in amino acids: CAWALGQGFDGELFF. DNA of the CDR3: TGTGCCTGGGCCCTGGGACAGGGGTTTGACGGGGAGCTGTTTTTT.